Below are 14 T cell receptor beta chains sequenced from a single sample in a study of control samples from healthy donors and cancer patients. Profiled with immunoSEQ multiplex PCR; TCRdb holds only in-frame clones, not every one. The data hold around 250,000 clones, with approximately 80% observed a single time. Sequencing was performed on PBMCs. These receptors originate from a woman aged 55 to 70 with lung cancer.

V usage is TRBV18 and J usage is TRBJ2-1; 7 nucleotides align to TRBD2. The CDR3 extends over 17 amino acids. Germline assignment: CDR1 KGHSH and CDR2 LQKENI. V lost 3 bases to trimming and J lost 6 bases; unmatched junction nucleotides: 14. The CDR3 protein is CASSPRAGTNTPNEQFF. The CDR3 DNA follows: TGTGCCAGCTCACCGCGCGCCGGGACTAACACCCCCAATGAGCAGTTCTTC.

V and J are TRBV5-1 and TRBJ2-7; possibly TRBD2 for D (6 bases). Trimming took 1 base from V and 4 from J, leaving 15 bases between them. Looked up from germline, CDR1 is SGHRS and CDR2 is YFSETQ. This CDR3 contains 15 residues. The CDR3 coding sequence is TGCGCCAGCAGCTTGACCGGGGGAGGCTTGTACGAGCAGTACTTC. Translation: CASSLTGGGLYEQYF.

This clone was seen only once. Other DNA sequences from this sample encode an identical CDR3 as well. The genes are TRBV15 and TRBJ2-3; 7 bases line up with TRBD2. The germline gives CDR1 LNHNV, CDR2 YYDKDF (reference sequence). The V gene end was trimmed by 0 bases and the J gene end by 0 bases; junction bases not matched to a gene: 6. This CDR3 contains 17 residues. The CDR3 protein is CATSRDRLAASTDTQYF. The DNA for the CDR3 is TGTGCCACCAGCAGAGACCGGCTAGCGGCTAGCACAGATACGCAGTATTTT.

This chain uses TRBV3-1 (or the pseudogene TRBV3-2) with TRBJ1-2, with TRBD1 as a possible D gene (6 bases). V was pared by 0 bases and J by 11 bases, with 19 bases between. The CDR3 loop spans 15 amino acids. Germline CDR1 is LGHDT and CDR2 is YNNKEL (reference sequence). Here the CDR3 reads CASSQDQGQAHRYTF. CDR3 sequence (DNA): TGTGCCAGCAGCCAAGATCAGGGGCAGGCTCACCGGTACACCTTC.

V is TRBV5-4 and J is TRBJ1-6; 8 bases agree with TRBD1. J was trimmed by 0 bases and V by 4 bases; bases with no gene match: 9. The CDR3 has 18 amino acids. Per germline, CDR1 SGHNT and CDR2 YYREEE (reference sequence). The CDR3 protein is CASSPSGTGLSYNSPLHF. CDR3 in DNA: TGTGCCAGCAGCCCGTCCGGGACAGGTCTCTCCTATAATTCACCCCTCCACTTT.

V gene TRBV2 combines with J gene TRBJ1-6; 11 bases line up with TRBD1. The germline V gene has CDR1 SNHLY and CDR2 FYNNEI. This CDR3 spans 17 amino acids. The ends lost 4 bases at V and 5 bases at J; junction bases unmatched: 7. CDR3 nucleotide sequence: TGTGCCAGCAGTGCCCGGACAGGGGGCGGGAATAATTCACCCCTCCACTTT. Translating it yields CASSARTGGGNNSPLHF.

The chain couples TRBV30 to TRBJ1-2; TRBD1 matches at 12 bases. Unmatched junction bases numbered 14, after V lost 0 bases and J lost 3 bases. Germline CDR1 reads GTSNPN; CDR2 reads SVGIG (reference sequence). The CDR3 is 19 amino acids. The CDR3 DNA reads TGTGCCTGGAGTGTACCTTTTATAAGGGACAGGGGGCCTTACTATGGCTACACCTTC. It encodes CAWSVPFIRDRGPYYGYTF.

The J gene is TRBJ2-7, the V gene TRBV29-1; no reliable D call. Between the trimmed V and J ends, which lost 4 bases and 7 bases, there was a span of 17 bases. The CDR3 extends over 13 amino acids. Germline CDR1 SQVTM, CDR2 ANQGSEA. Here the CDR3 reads CSVATPRSREQYF. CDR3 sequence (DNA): TGCAGCGTTGCCACCCCCAGGTCGCGGGAGCAGTACTTC.

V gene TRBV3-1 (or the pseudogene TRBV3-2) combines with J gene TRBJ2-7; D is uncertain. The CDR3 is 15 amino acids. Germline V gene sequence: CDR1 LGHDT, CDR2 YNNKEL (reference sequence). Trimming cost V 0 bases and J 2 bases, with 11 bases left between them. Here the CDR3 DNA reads TGTGCCAGCAGCCAAGATCCCCGGAACACCTACGAGCAGTACTTC. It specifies CASSQDPRNTYEQYF.

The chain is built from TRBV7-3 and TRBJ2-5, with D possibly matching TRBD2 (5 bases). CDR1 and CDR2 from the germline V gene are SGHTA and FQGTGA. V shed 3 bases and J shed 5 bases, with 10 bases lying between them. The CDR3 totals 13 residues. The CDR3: CASSFGAVETQYF. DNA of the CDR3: TGTGCCAGCAGCTTCGGAGCGGTGGAGACCCAGTACTTC.

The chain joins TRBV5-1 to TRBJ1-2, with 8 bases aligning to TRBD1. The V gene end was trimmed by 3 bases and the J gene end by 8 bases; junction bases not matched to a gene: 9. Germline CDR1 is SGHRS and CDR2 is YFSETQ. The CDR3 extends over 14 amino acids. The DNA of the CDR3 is TGCGCCAGCAGCTCTATTCCGACAGGGGAAGGCTACACCTTC. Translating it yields CASSSIPTGEGYTF.

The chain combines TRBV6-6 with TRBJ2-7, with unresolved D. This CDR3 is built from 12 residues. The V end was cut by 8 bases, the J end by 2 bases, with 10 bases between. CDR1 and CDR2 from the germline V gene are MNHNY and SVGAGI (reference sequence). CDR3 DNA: TGTGCCAGCCGGCAAGGTCCCTACGAGCAGTACTTC. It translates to CASRQGPYEQYF.

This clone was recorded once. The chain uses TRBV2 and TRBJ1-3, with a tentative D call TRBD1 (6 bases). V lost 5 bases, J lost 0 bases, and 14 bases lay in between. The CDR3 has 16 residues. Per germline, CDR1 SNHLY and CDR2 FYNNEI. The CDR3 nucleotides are TGTGCCAGCAGTCTACAGGGCGTTCTCTCTGGAAACACCATATATTTT. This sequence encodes CASSLQGVLSGNTIYF.

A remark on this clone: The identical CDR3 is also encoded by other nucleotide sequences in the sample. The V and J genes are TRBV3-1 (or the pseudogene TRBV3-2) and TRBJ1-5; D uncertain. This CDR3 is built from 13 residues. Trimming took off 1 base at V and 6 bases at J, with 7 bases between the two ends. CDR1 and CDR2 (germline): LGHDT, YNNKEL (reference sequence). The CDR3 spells CASSQGLGQPQHF. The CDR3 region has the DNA TGTGCCAGCAGCCAAGGCCTAGGTCAGCCCCAGCATTTT.